A selection of T cell receptor beta chains follows, all from one sample in a study of a mutant IDH1 vaccine in newly diagnosed glioma. TCRdb keeps only in-frame clones here, not all; method: immunoSEQ multiplex PCR. The table includes around 92,000 clones, around 82% detected once. The input for sequencing was PBMCs, taken from a glioma patient treated with radiotherapy, temozolomide or both. The receptors derive from a woman aged 45-60 years with glioma. Both conserved end residues are part of each CDR3. Fields, in order: J gene, D gene, V gene, clone size, CDR3 DNA, CDR3 protein. D genes are given only for firm matches. Expanded clones are given a class, and other clones once, few, many or no size at all.

TRBJ1-4 TRBD1 TRBV27 once TGTGCCAGCAGCGGGGCAGGGGGCACGGAAAAACTGTTTTTT CASSGAGGTEKLFF
TRBJ2-7 TRBD1 TRBV6-5 . TGTGCCAGCAGTAGGGACAGGGGATACGAGCAGTACTTC CASSRDRGYEQYF
TRBJ2-1 . TRBV9 . TGTGCCAGCAGCCAAAACACCCTAGGGGGGTCTGTCCAGTTCTTC CASSQNTLGGSVQFF
TRBJ1-1 . TRBV7-6 . TGTGCCAGCAGCTTAGAGGGGGGGCGGGTGAACACTGAAGCTTTCTTT CASSLEGGRVNTEAFF
TRBJ2-7 . TRBV29-1 . TGCAGCGCCCGAGGACGGGGGTCCTACGAGCAGTACTTC CSARGRGSYEQYF
TRBJ2-7 . TRBV7-2 . TGTGCCAGCAGCTTAGGAGGGTGGGGCCCGAGCTCCTACGAGCAGTACTTC CASSLGGWGPSSYEQYF
TRBJ2-5 TRBD1 TRBV19 . TGTGCCAGTAGTATGGTTGCAGGGGGTGAGACCCAGTACTTC CASSMVAGGETQYF
TRBJ1-1 TRBD1 TRBV19 . TGTGCCAGTAACCCACTATACGACAGGGGTCCCACCAACACTGAAGCTTTCTTT CASNPLYDRGPTNTEAFF
TRBJ1-3 . TRBV29-1 . TGCAGCGTTGAAGACAGGGTAAACACCATATATTTT CSVEDRVNTIYF
TRBJ1-2 . TRBV6-6 . TGTGCCAGCAGTTACTCCGGGGGGGGCTATGGCTACACCTTC CASSYSGGGYGYTF
TRBJ1-3 . TRBV5-1 . TGCGCCAGCAGCTTGGGGCCCAACTCTGGAAACACCATATATTTT CASSLGPNSGNTIYF
TRBJ2-2 . TRBV7-9 . TGTGCCAGCAGCTTATGGACAGCAATCACCGGGGAGCTGTTTTTT CASSLWTAITGELFF
TRBJ1-1 TRBD1 TRBV5-6 . TGTGCCAGCAGCTTGGCAGAAATGGACAGGGAAGCTTTCTTT CASSLAEMDREAFF
TRBJ1-4 . TRBV19 . TGTGCCAGTAGTAATCCTAGGGGGGGAGCAAGCGAAAAACTGTTTTTT CASSNPRGGASEKLFF
TRBJ2-3 . TRBV2 . TGTGCCAGCAGTGATGACTCAAACACAGATACGCAGTATTTT CASSDDSNTDTQYF
TRBJ2-6 . TRBV19 . TGTGCCAGTAGCGCTACTGGGGCCAACGTCCTGACTTTC CASSATGANVLTF
TRBJ1-2 . TRBV9 . TGTGCCAGCAGCCTCGACCAGGGGTTTACGAGAGGCTACACCTTC CASSLDQGFTRGYTF
TRBJ1-3 . TRBV25-1 . TGTGCCAGCAGTGTACTCCCTGGAAACACCATATATTTT CASSVLPGNTIYF
TRBJ1-5 TRBD1 TRBV6-1 . TGTGCCAGCAGTGAAGCGGTACAGGGGAATCAGCCCCAGCATTTT CASSEAVQGNQPQHF
TRBJ2-5 . TRBV5-6 once TGTGCCAGCAGCCGTGACAGAAAAGAGACCCAGTACTTC CASSRDRKETQYF
TRBJ1-1 . TRBV11-1 . TGTGCCAGCAGCTTACGGATGGGACCCACTGAAGCTTTCTTT CASSLRMGPTEAFF
TRBJ2-7 . TRBV5-5 . TGTGCCAGCAGCTGGCGGGCAGGCATCTCCTACGAGCAGTACTTC CASSWRAGISYEQYF
TRBJ2-5 TRBD1 TRBV9 . TGTGCCAGCAGCACGGGACAGCAAGAGACCCAGTACTTC CASSTGQQETQYF
TRBJ2-5 TRBD2 TRBV11-2 once TGTGCCAGCAGCGAGGGACTAGGGTATCAAGAGACCCAGTACTTC CASSEGLGYQETQYF
TRBJ1-4 TRBD1 TRBV19 once TGTGCCAGTACCATAGGGACAGCTAATGAAAAACTGTTTTTT CASTIGTANEKLFF
TRBJ1-2 . TRBV4-2 . TGTGCCAGCAGCCAAGATTTGGGGGACGGTGGCTACACCTTC CASSQDLGDGGYTF
TRBJ2-7 . TRBV10-3 once TGTGCCATCAGCCCCTCCAGGCTGGAGCAGTACTTC CAISPSRLEQYF
TRBJ2-7 . TRBV29-1 . TGCAGCGCTTGGGGGATGAGAACCTACGAGCAGTACTTC CSAWGMRTYEQYF
TRBJ1-1 . TRBV19 . TGTGCCAGTAGTACAGGGGCTAACACTGAAGCTTTCTTT CASSTGANTEAFF
TRBJ2-5 . TRBV11-1 . TGTGCCAGCAGTCAAGGAGGCCAAGAGACCCAGTACTTC CASSQGGQETQYF
TRBJ1-5 . TRBV6-6 . TGTGCCAGCAGTTACAGGGCTGCAGGCAATCAGCCCCAGCATTTT CASSYRAAGNQPQHF
TRBJ1-1 TRBD1 TRBV6-5 . TGTGCCAGCAGTACCGGGACAGGGGACACTGAAGCTTTCTTT CASSTGTGDTEAFF
TRBJ2-2 . TRBV6-6 . TGTGCCACCACAGGGTGGAACACCGGGGAGCTGTTTTTT CATTGWNTGELFF
TRBJ1-1 . TRBV27 . TGTGCCAGCAGTCGAAAGACAGGAGCCAACACTGAAGCTTTCTTT CASSRKTGANTEAFF
TRBJ1-1 . TRBV6-1 once TGTGCCAGCAGTGCAGGGGATGAGGACACTGAAGCTTTCTTT CASSAGDEDTEAFF
TRBJ1-1 TRBD1 TRBV27 . TGTGCCAGCAGTTTCACAGGGGGCTCTGAAGCTTTCTTT CASSFTGGSEAFF